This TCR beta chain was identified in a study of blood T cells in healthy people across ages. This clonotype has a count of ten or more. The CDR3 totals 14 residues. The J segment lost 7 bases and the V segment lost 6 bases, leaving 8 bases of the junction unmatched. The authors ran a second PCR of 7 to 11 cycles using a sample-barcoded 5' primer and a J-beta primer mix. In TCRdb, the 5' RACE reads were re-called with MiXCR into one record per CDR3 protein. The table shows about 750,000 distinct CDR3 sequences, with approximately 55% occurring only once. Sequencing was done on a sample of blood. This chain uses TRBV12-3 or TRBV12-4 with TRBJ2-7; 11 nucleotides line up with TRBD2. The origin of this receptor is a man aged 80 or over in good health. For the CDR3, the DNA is TGTGCCAGCAGCTCGGGACTAGCGGTCACGGAGCAGTACTTC. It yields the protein CASSSGLAVTEQYF.